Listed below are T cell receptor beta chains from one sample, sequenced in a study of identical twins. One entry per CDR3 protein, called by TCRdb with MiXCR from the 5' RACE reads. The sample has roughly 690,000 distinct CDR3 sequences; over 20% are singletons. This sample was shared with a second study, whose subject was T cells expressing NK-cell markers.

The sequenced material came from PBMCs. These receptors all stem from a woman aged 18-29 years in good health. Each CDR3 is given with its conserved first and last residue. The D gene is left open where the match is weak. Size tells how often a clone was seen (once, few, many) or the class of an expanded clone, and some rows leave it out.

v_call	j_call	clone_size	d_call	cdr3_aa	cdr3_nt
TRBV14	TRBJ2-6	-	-	CASSQLGSLSGANVLTF	TGTGCCAGCAGCCAACTGGGCAGCCTCTCTGGGGCCAACGTCCTGACTTTC
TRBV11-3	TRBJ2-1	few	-	CASSLRATLWGNEQFF	TGTGCCAGCAGCTTGAGGGCGACCCTGTGGGGTAATGAGCAGTTCTTC
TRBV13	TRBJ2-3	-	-	CASSLAEDLDTQYF	TGTGCCAGCAGCTTAGCGGAGGATTTGGATACGCAGTATTTT
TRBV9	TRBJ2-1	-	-	CASTLGGAEPYNEQFF	TGTGCCAGCACCCTAGGAGGGGCGGAGCCCTACAATGAGCAGTTCTTC
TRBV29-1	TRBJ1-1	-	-	CSGRNMNTEAFF	TGCAGCGGCAGAAATATGAACACTGAAGCTTTCTTT
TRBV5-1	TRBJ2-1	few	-	CASNPRASSYNEQFF	TGCGCCAGCAACCCCAGGGCCAGCTCCTACAATGAGCAGTTCTTC
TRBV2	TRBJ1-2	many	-	CASSELQGGGYTF	TGTGCCAGCAGTGAACTTCAGGGTGGTGGCTACACCTTC
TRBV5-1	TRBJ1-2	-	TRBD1	CASSGGGSGYGYTF	TGCGCCAGCAGCGGAGGGGGCTCGGGCTATGGCTACACCTTC
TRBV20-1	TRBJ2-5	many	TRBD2	CSALPLAGMETQYF	TGCAGTGCTCTTCCTCTAGCGGGAATGGAGACCCAGTACTTC
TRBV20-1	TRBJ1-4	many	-	CSARDPDRSYEKLFF	TGCAGTGCTAGAGATCCAGACAGGTCCTATGAAAAACTGTTTTTT
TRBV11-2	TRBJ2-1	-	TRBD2	CASSPRLAGIYNEQFF	TGTGCCAGCAGCCCACGACTAGCGGGAATCTACAATGAGCAGTTCTTC
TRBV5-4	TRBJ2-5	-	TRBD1	CASTTMDREETQYF	TGTGCCAGCACCACCATGGACAGGGAAGAGACCCAGTACTTC
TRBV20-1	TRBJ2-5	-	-	CSAREPGRQETQYF	TGCAGTGCTAGAGAGCCAGGGCGGCAAGAGACCCAGTACTTC
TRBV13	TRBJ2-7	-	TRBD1	CASSLGSVRGSYEQYF	TGTGCCAGCAGCTTAGGCTCCGTCAGGGGGTCCTACGAGCAGTACTTC
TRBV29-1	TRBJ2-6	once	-	CSVAGGAGANVLTF	TGCAGCGTTGCCGGAGGGGCTGGGGCCAACGTCCTGACTTTC
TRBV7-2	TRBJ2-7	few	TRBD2	CASSYLWGGTYEQYF	TGTGCCAGCAGCTATCTATGGGGAGGGACCTACGAGCAGTACTTC
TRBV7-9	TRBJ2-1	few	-	CASSLYLQFNEQFF	TGTGCCAGCAGCTTATATTTACAGTTCAATGAGCAGTTCTTC
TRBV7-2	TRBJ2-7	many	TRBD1	CASSTVGQASYEQYF	TGTGCCAGCAGCACCGTCGGACAGGCCAGCTACGAGCAGTACTTC
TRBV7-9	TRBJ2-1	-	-	CASSLGRPASGDEQFF	TGTGCCAGCAGCTTAGGTCGACCGGCGTCCGGGGATGAGCAGTTCTTC
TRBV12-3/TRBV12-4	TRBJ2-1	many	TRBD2	CASSALAGGPEEQFF	TGTGCCAGCAGTGCGCTAGCGGGAGGGCCCGAGGAGCAGTTCTTC
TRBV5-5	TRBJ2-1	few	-	CASSLTSDEQFF	TGTGCCAGCAGCTTAACGTCCGATGAGCAGTTCTTC
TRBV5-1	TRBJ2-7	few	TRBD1	CASSWGQDSYEQYF	TGCGCCAGCAGCTGGGGACAGGACTCCTACGAGCAGTACTTC